The 2 T cell receptor beta chains below all came from one sample that was sequenced in a study of T cell responses to AZD1222 COVID-19 vaccine. Some clones are missing from TCRdb's copy, which holds only in-frame ones; the method was immunoSEQ multiplex PCR. The repertoire has roughly 100,000 clones, 70% to 90% of them found once; the top ten carry 2% to 3%. Sequenced here: peripheral blood, sampled 28 days after the second AZD1222 dose. These receptors all come from an adult who received the AZD1222 COVID-19 vaccine.

The chain is built from TRBV4-3 and TRBJ1-6; the D gene is possibly TRBD1 (6 bases). V shed 1 base and J shed 7 bases, with 11 bases lying between them. This CDR3 is 15 amino acids long. CDR1 is LGHNA and CDR2 is YSLEER in the germline V gene. This chain's CDR3 is CASSQVVGANSPLHF. DNA of the CDR3: TGCGCCAGCAGCCAAGTGGTGGGGGCGAATTCACCCCTCCACTTT.

The V gene is TRBV5-1, the J gene TRBJ1-5; unclear D gene. The CDR3 extends over 15 amino acids. The V gene lost 2 bases and the J gene lost 2 bases, with 11 bases spanning the gap. Germline CDR1 and CDR2: SGHRS and YFSETQ. CDR3 sequence (DNA): TGCGCCAGCAGCTTTGACGGGGAGGGCAATCAGCCCCAGCATTTT. It codes for CASSFDGEGNQPQHF.